This TCR beta chain derives from a study of STAT5B mutations in CD4+ large granular lymphocyte leukemia. Study observations and caveats: No patients shared main leukemic clonotypes, though less than 30% appeared at low frequency elsewhere. Patient CD4-sorted repertoires stayed more clonal than healthy ones after leukemic-clone removal.

The CDR3 has 16 residues. Trimming took 0 bases from V and 9 from J; bases not matched to a gene: 10. CDR1 is LNHNV, CDR2 YYDKDF, per germline (reference sequence). Buffy coats from healthy blood donors served as controls. Sequencing used immunoSEQ multiplex PCR; TCRdb keeps in-frame clones, though not all of them. This table has some 41,000 clones, about four fifths appearing once. Of note for this clone: Antigen specificity is unknown.

The chain employs TRBV15 and TRBJ1-2; 10 bases are a match to TRBD1. The TCR comes from a human donor in good health. The material sequenced was CD4+ T cells from blood buffy coats. The CDR3 reads CATSRDGGQGLGSYTF. The CDR3 coding sequence is TGTGCCACCAGCAGAGATGGGGGACAGGGGCTAGGGAGCTACACCTTC.